This TCR beta chain was captured in a study of human CD4 T cells and Enterobacteriaceae. The length of the CDR3 is 14 residues. Trimming left V 6 bases short and J 2 bases short, with 11 bases between. Per germline, CDR1 SNHLY and CDR2 FYNNEI. Sorting took every CD4+ cell except CD45RA+CCR7+CD95- naive cells, reaching over 95% purity. Assay: immunoSEQ multiplex PCR; the TCRdb copy retains only in-frame clones and omits some. The sample lists 25,000 to 30,000 clones, 70% to 85% seen once, with approximately 1.7% in the top ten. The sample taken for sequencing was memory CD4+ T cells from blood. The clonotype originates from a human donor in good health. This chain connects TRBV2 to TRBJ1-5, with no clear D. Here the CDR3 reads CASRSPRGNQPQHF. The CDR3 nucleotides are TGTGCCAGCAGGTCTCCTAGGGGCAATCAGCCCCAGCATTTT.